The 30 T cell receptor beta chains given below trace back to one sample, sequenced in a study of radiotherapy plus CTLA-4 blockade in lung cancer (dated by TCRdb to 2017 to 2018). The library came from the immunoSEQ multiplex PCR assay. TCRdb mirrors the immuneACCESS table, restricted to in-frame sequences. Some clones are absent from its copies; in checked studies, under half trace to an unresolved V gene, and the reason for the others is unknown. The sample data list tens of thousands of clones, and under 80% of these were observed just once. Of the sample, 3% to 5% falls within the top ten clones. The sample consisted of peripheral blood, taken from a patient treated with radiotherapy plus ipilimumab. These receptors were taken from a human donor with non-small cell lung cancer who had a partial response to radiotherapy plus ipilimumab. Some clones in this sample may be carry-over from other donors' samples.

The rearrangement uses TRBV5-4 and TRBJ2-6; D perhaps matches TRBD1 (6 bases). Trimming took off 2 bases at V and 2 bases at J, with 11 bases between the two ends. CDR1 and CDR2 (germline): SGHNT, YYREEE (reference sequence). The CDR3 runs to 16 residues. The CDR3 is CASSLNRETGANVLTF. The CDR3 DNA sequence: TGTGCCAGCAGCTTAAACAGGGAGACTGGGGCCAACGTCCTGACTTTC. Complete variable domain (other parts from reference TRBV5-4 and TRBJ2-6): ETGVTQSPTHLIKTRGQQVTLRCSSQSGHNTVSWYQQALGQGPQFIFQYYREEENGRGNFPPRFSGLQFPNYSSELNVNALELDDSALYLCASSLNRETGANVLTFGAGSRLTVL.

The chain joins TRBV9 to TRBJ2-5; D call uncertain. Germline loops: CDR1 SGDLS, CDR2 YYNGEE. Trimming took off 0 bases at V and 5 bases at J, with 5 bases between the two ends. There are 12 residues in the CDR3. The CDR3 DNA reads TGTGCCAGCAGCGTAGTCGGGGAGACCCAGTACTTC. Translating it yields CASSVVGETQYF.

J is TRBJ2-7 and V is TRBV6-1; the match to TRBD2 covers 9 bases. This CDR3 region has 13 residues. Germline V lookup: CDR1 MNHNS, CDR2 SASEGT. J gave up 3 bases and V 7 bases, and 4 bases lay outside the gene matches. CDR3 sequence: CASKETSGYEQYF. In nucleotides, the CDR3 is TGTGCCAGCAAGGAGACTAGCGGCTACGAGCAGTACTTC.

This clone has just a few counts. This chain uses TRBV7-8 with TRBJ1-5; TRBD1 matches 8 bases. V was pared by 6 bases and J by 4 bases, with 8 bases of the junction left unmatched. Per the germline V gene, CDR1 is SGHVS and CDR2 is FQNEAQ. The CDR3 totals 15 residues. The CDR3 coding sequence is TGTGCCAGCAGTTTCGGACAGGGCGTTAATCAGCCCCAGCATTTT. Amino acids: CASSFGQGVNQPQHF.

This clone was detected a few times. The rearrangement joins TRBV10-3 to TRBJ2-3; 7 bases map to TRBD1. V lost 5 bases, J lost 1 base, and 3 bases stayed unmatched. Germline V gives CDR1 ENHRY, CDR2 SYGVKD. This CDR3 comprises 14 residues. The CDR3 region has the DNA TGTGCCATCAGTCCCGACAGGGGCACAGATACGCAGTATTTT. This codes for CAISPDRGTDTQYF.

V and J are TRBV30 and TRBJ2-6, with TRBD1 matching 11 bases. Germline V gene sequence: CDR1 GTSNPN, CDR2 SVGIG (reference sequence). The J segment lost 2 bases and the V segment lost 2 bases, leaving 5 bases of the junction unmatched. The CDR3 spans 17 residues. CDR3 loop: CAWSPWTGGAGANVLTF. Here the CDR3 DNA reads TGTGCCTGGAGTCCGTGGACAGGGGGCGCTGGGGCCAACGTCCTGACTTTC.

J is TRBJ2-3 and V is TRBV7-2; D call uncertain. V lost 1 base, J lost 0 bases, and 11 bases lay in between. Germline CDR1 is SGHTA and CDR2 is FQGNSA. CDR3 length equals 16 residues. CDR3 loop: CASSLGGFVSTDTQYF. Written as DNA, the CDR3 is TGTGCCAGCAGCTTAGGCGGCTTTGTTAGCACAGATACGCAGTATTTT.

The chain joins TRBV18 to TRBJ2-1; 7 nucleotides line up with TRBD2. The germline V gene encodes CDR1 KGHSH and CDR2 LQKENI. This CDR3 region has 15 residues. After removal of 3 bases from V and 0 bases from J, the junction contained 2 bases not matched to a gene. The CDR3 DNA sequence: TGTGCCAGCTCACCTTCGGGGGGCTCCTACAATGAGCAGTTCTTC. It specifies CASSPSGGSYNEQFF.

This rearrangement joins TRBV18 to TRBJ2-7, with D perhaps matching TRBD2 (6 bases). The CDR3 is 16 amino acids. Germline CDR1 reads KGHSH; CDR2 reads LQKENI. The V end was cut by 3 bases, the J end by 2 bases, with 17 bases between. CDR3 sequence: CASSPEQGGRTYEQYF. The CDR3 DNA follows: TGTGCCAGCTCACCTGAGCAAGGAGGGAGAACCTACGAGCAGTACTTC.

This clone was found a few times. Written as DNA, the CDR3 is TGTGCCAGCAGTGCACTAGCCCCAACTACTGAGCAGTTCTTC. Its translation: CASSALAPTTEQFF. The chain joins TRBV27 to TRBJ2-1; TRBD2 is a possible D gene (6 bases). With 5 bases removed from V and 9 bases from J, the gap between germline ends came to 17 bases. CDR1 is MNHEY, CDR2 SMNVEV, per germline (reference sequence). The CDR3 extends over 14 amino acids.

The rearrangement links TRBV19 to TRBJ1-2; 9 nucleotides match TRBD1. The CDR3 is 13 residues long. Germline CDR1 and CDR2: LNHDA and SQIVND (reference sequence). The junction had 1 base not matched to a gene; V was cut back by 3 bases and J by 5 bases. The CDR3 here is CASSIGTGYGYTF. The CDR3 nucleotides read TGTGCCAGTAGTATCGGGACAGGGTATGGCTACACCTTC.

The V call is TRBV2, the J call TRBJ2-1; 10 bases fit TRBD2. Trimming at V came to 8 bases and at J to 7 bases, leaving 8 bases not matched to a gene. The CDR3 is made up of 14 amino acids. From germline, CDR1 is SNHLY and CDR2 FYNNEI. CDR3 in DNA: TGTGCCAGCCTGGGGACTAGCGTAGCGAATGAGCAGTTCTTC. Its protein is CASLGTSVANEQFF.

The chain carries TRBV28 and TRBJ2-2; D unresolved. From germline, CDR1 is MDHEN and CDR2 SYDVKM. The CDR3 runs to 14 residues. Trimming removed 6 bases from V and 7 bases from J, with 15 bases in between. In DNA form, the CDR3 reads TGTGCCAGCAGCTCTAACGAGCGAGGCGGGGAGCTGTTTTTT. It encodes CASSSNERGGELFF.

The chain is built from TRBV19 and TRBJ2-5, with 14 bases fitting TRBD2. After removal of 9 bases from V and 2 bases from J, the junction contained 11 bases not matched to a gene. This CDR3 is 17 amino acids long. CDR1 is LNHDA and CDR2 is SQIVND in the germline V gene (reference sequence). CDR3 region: CASQAPGLAGDQETQYF. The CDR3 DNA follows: TGTGCCAGCCAAGCCCCGGGACTAGCGGGAGATCAAGAGACCCAGTACTTC.

The CDR3 here is CASSEAVSDRRYEQYF. In DNA, the CDR3 is TGTGCCAGCAGTGAAGCGGTCTCGGACAGACGGTACGAGCAGTACTTC. This chain links TRBV6-1 with TRBJ2-7; a possible D gene is TRBD1 (6 bases). Germline values: CDR1 MNHNS, CDR2 SASEGT. The CDR3 totals 16 residues. V lost 0 bases, J lost 4 bases, and 16 bases lay in between.

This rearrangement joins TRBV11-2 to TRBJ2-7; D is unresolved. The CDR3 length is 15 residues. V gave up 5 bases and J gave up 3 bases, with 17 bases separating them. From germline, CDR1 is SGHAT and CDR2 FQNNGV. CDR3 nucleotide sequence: TGTGCCAGCAGCCCCTTCGAACCTCGACTCTACGAGCAGTACTTC. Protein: CASSPFEPRLYEQYF.

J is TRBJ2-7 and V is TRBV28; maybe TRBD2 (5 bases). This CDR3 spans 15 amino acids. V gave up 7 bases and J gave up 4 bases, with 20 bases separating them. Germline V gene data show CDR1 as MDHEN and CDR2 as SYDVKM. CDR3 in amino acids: CASTSSIFGVYEQYF. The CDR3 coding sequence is TGTGCCAGCACCTCGTCAATCTTCGGGGTTTACGAGCAGTACTTC.

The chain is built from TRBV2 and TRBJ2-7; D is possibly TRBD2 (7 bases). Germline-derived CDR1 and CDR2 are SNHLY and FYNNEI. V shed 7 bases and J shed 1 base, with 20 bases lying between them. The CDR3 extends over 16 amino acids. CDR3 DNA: TGTGCCAGCAATGGTCGGGGGGCCATTGGTTCCTACGAGCAGTACTTC. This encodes CASNGRGAIGSYEQYF.

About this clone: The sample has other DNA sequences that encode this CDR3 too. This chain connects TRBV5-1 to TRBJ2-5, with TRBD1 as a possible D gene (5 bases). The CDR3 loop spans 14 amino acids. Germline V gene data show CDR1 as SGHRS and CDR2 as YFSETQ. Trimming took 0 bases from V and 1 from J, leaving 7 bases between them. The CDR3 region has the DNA TGCGCCAGCAGCTTGGGGGGCCCCCAAGAGACCCAGTACTTC. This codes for CASSLGGPQETQYF.

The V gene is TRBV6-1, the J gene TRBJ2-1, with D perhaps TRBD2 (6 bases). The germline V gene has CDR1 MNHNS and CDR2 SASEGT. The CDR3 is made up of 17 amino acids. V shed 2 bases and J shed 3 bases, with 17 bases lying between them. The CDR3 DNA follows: TGTGCCAGCAGTGAATTGGGCGGGACCCAGATCTACAATGAGCAGTTCTTC. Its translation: CASSELGGTQIYNEQFF.

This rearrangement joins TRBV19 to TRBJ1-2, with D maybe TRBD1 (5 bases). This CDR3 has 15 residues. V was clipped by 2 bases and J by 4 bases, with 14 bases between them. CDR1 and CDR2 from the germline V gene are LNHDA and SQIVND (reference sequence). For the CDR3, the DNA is TGTGCCAGTAGTATATCGGCAGGGTCCTCCTATGGCTACACCTTC. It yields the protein CASSISAGSSYGYTF. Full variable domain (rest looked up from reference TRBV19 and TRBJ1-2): DGGITQSPKYLFRKEGQNVTLSCEQNLNHDAMYWYRQDPGQGLRLIYYSQIVNDFQKGDIAEGYSVSREKKESFPLTVTSAQKNPTAFYLCASSISAGSSYGYTFGSGTRLTVV.

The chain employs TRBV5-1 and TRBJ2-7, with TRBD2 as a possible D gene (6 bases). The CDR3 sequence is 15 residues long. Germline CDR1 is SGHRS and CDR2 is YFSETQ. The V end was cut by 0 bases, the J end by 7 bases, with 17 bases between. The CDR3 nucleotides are TGCGCCAGCAGCTTGGTCGGCGGGGCTAACGGGGAGCAGTACTTC. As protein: CASSLVGGANGEQYF. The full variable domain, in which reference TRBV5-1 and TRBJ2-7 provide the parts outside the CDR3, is KAGVTQTPRYLIKTRGQQVTLSCSPISGHRSVSWYQQTPGQGLQFLFEYFSETQRNKGNFPGRFSGRQFSNSRSEMNVSTLELGDSALYLCASSLVGGANGEQYFGPGTRLTVT.

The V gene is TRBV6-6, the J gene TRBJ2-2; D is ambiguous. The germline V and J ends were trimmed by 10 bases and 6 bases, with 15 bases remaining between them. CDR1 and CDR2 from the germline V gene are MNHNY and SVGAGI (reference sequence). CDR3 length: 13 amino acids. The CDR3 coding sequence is TGTGCCACCATAATCAGTAATGCCGGGGAGCTGTTTTTT. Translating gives CATIISNAGELFF.

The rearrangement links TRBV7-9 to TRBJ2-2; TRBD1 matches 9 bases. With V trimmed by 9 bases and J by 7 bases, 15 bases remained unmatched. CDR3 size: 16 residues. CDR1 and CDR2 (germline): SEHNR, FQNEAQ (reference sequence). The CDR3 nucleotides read TGTGCCAGTCTCCGGGACAGGGCCGGTTTGGACGGGGAGCTGTTTTTT. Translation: CASLRDRAGLDGELFF.

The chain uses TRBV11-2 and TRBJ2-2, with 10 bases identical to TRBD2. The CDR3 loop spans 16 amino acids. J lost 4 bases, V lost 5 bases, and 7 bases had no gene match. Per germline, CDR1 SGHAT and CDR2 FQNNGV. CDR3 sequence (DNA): TGTGCCAGCAGCATAACTAGCGGGGTGCTCACCGGGGAGCTGTTTTTT. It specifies CASSITSGVLTGELFF.

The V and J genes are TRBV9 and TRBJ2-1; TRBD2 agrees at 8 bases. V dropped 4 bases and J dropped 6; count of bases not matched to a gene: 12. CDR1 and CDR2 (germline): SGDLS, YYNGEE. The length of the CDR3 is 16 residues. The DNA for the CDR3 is TGTGCCAGCAGCCCCTTACTCGCGGGGGGCCTCAATGAGCAGTTCTTC. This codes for CASSPLLAGGLNEQFF.

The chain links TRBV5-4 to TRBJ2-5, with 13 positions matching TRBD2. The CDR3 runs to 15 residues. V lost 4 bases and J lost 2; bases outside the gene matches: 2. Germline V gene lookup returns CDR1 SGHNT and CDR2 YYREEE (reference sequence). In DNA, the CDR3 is TGTGCCAGCAGCCAGACTAGCGGGGGGCAAGAGACCCAGTACTTC. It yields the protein CASSQTSGGQETQYF.

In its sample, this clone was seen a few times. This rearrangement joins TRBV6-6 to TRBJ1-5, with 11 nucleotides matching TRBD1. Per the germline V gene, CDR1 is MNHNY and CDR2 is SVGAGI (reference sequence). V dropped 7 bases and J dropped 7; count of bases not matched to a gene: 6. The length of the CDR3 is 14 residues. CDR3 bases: TGTGCCAGCACCCTGGACAGGGGGCGACAGCCCCAGCATTTT. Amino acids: CASTLDRGRQPQHF.

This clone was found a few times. This chain's CDR3 is CASRPRGEGADQPQHF. CDR3 nucleotide sequence: TGTGCCAGCAGGCCCCGGGGTGAGGGTGCGGATCAGCCCCAGCATTTT. This chain links TRBV28 with TRBJ1-5, with unresolved D. The CDR3 runs to 16 residues. Trimming removed 6 bases from V and 5 bases from J, with 20 bases in between. CDR1 is MDHEN, CDR2 SYDVKM, per germline.

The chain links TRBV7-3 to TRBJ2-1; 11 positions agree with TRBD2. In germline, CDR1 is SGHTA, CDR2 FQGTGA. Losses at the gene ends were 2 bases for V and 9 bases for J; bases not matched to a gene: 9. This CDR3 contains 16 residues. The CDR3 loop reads CASSLGGGLAETEQFF. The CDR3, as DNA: TGTGCCAGCAGCTTAGGCGGGGGACTAGCGGAGACTGAGCAGTTCTTC.